This T cell receptor beta chain was identified during a study of beta chain features in type 1 diabetes. This clone was picked up a small number of times. Since all of the isolated RNA was reverse transcribed, expressed TCRB transcripts were what got sequenced. The method was immunoSEQ multiplex PCR; TCRdb's version includes in-frame clones alone and lacks a portion of them. The repertoire has 400,000 to 550,000 clones, around 10% of them found once; the top ten carry approximately 0.05%. Source material: naive CD4+ T cells from blood. The sequence came from a woman in her late teens or twenties in good health.

The CDR3 DNA follows: TGTGCCAGCAGCATGCGGGATAGCGTAGCCAAAAACATTCAGTACTTC. Its translation is CASSMRDSVAKNIQYF. This chain uses TRBV21-1 with TRBJ2-4; the D call TRBD2 from the table was never checked on the DNA. TRBV21-1 is shown as a pseudogene. The length of the CDR3 is 16 residues.